These 17 T cell receptor beta chains came from one sample sequenced in a study of vaccination effects on CD4 cells after COVID-19. The assay was immunoSEQ multiplex PCR, and TCRdb's table has in-frame clones only and misses some. This sample yields about 26,000 clones, of which 75% to 80% are seen a single time; about 16% belongs to the top ten. Their antigens remain unidentified. The ViraFEST assay expanded antigen-specific CD4+ T cells with viral peptide pools before sequencing. At the end of around 11 days of culture, CD4+ T cells were isolated. From March to December 2020, the person had a SARS-CoV-2 infection that was confirmed by PCR. Sequencing used CD4+ T cells from PBMCs cultured with HCoV-NL63 spike peptides, obtained before COVID-19 vaccination. The receptors were sampled from a human donor who had a prior SARS-CoV-2 infection.

The rearrangement links TRBV7-3 to TRBJ2-3; D might be TRBD1 or TRBD2, each matching 5 bases. The ends were cut back, 2 bases at V and 4 bases at J, with 16 bases in the middle. CDR3 length: 16 amino acids. Germline CDR1 reads SGHTA; CDR2 reads FQGTGA. The CDR3 here is CASSLWPGPRADTQYF. The DNA of the CDR3 is TGTGCCAGCAGCTTATGGCCGGGGCCGCGAGCAGATACGCAGTATTTT.

The chain links TRBV7-3 to TRBJ1-1, with D tentatively TRBD1 (6 bases). Germline CDR1 reads SGHTA; CDR2 reads FQGTGA. V was pared by 3 bases and J by 1 base, with 6 bases between. This CDR3 spans 13 amino acids. The DNA of the CDR3 is TGTGCCAGCAGCTTGACAGGGAACACTGAAGCTTTCTTT. As protein: CASSLTGNTEAFF.

The rearrangement links TRBV10-3 to TRBJ2-7, with D hard to call. CDR1 ENHRY and CDR2 SYGVKD come from the germline V gene. The V end lost 4 bases, the J end lost 6 bases, and 16 bases lay between the germline ends. This CDR3 is built from 14 residues. DNA of the CDR3: TGTGCCATCAGTGCCACCCGTTGGGAAGGCGAGCAGTACTTC. Translation gives CAISATRWEGEQYF.

The rearrangement uses TRBV5-1 and TRBJ2-5; TRBD1 agrees at 12 bases. With 3 bases clipped from V and 4 bases from J, the junction kept 4 bases outside the gene matches. There are 15 residues in the CDR3. Germline V CDR1 and CDR2: SGHRS, YFSETQ. The chain's CDR3 is CASSWGDRGPETQYF. CDR3 in DNA: TGCGCCAGCAGCTGGGGGGACAGGGGGCCAGAGACCCAGTACTTC. Full variable domain (outside the CDR3, taken from reference TRBV5-1 and TRBJ2-5): KAGVTQTPRYLIKTRGQQVTLSCSPISGHRSVSWYQQTPGQGLQFLFEYFSETQRNKGNFPGRFSGRQFSNSRSEMNVSTLELGDSALYLCASSWGDRGPETQYFGPGTRLLVL.

This sequence joins TRBV6-5 and TRBJ1-2, with 7 bases matching TRBD1. CDR1 is MNHEY and CDR2 is SVGAGI in the germline V gene. The V and J ends lost 6 bases and 4 bases, in that order; junction bases with no gene match: 5. The CDR3 covers 13 residues. The CDR3 region has the DNA TGTGCCAGCAGGGCGACAGGGATCTATGGCTACACCTTC. Its protein product is CASRATGIYGYTF.

The chain links TRBV7-9 to TRBJ2-2; 10 bases match TRBD2. This CDR3 is built from 19 residues. The germline V gene encodes CDR1 SEHNR and CDR2 FQNEAQ (reference sequence). The ends lost 6 bases at V and 0 bases at J; junction bases unmatched: 13. The CDR3 sequence: CASRVAGGGVRANTGELFF. The CDR3 bases are TGTGCCAGCAGAGTAGCGGGAGGTGGCGTGCGGGCGAACACCGGGGAGCTGTTTTTT. The full variable domain, with the rest looked up from reference TRBV7-9 and TRBJ2-2, is DTGVSQNPRHKITKRGQNVTFRCDPISEHNRLYWYRQTLGQGPEFLTYFQNEAQLEKSRLLSDRFSAERPKGSFSTLEIQRTEQGDSAMYLCASRVAGGGVRANTGELFFGEGSRLTVL.

This clone appeared a few times. The chain joins TRBV5-8 to TRBJ2-1; D is perhaps TRBD2 (6 bases). Germline V CDR1 and CDR2: SGHTS, YDEGEE. This CDR3 spans 18 amino acids. Trimming took 0 bases from V and 7 from J, leaving 23 bases between them. The CDR3 nucleotides are TGTGCCAGCAGCTTGGTATTAGCGGCGTTTCCCCAGGGTAATGAGCAGTTCTTC. Translating gives CASSLVLAAFPQGNEQFF.

The rearrangement joins TRBV18 to TRBJ1-5; possibly TRBD1 for D (5 bases). Germline CDR1 reads KGHSH; CDR2 reads LQKENI. Deletions cut 8 bases from V and 3 bases from J, with 20 bases between. The CDR3 is made up of 16 amino acids. CDR3: CASHRSGVGVNQPQHF. The CDR3 DNA reads TGTGCCAGCCACCGAAGCGGGGTGGGGGTCAATCAGCCCCAGCATTTT.

The V call is TRBV5-5, the J call TRBJ1-1; tentative D call: TRBD1 (6 bases). With 0 bases removed from V and 4 bases from J, the gap between germline ends came to 16 bases. This CDR3 region has 16 residues. Germline V gene sequence: CDR1 SGHKS, CDR2 YYEKEE (reference sequence). The CDR3 DNA reads TGTGCCAGCAGCTTGGAAGGTCTCGGGACACTCACTGAAGCTTTCTTT. Residues: CASSLEGLGTLTEAFF.

The rearrangement links TRBV20-1 to TRBJ2-7; 7 positions agree with TRBD2. V shed 3 bases, J shed 3 bases, and the junction held 8 bases outside the gene matches. The length of the CDR3 is 14 residues. Germline V gene lookup returns CDR1 DFQATT and CDR2 SNEGSKA (reference sequence). Here the CDR3 reads CSASRGDSLYEQYF. The DNA of the CDR3 is TGCAGTGCTAGTCGGGGGGACTCCCTCTACGAGCAGTACTTC.

The genes are TRBV11-3 and TRBJ2-1; 10 bases line up with TRBD2. The CDR3 extends over 17 amino acids. Per germline, CDR1 SGHNT and CDR2 YENEEA. V lost 1 base, J lost 4 bases, and 7 bases stayed unmatched. The DNA for the CDR3 is TGTGCCAGCAGCTTAGGAATAGCGGGAGGCATTTACAATGAGCAGTTCTTC. Translating it yields CASSLGIAGGIYNEQFF.

This chain connects TRBV5-1 to TRBJ1-2, with D perhaps TRBD1 (5 bases). CDR1 SGHRS and CDR2 YFSETQ come from the germline V gene. Trimming took 4 bases from V and 8 from J, leaving 12 bases between them. This CDR3 comprises 12 residues. CDR3 coding DNA: TGCGCCAGCAGCCCCGGACATCTCGGCTACACCTTC. Protein product: CASSPGHLGYTF.

This clone has only one observation. The chain couples TRBV18 to TRBJ2-2, with D uncertain. Trimming left V 3 bases short and J 0 bases short, with 5 bases between. The CDR3 runs 14 residues. In germline, CDR1 is KGHSH, CDR2 LQKENI. CDR3 in amino acids: CASSPQPNTGELFF. The CDR3 DNA is TGTGCCAGCTCACCTCAACCGAACACCGGGGAGCTGTTTTTT.

The chain carries TRBV27 and TRBJ2-7; unclear D gene. In germline, CDR1 is MNHEY, CDR2 SMNVEV (reference sequence). V dropped 6 bases and J dropped 2 bases, with 11 bases sitting between them. This CDR3 is 13 amino acids long. CDR3 sequence: CASSQAVTYEQYF. The CDR3 region has the DNA TGTGCCAGCAGCCAGGCGGTGACCTACGAGCAGTACTTC.

In its sample, this clone was seen a few times. This chain joins TRBV4-3 and TRBJ2-2; 7 nucleotides line up with TRBD1. V trimming: 4 bases; J trimming: 6 bases; junction bases outside the gene matches: 2. The CDR3 has 13 residues. In germline, CDR1 is LGHNA, CDR2 YSLEER. For the CDR3, the DNA is TGCGCCAGCAGCCCCCAGGGGGCCGGGGAGCTGTTTTTT. It translates to CASSPQGAGELFF.

This clone was observed a few times. The chain uses TRBV7-9 and TRBJ2-3, with a weak D call TRBD1 (7 bases). Germline V gene data show CDR1 as SEHNR and CDR2 as FQNEAQ (reference sequence). The length of the CDR3 is 15 residues. The V end lost 2 bases, the J end lost 5 bases, and 14 bases lay between the germline ends. In DNA, the CDR3 is TGTGCCAGCAGCTTATTTCTGCAGGGGGGAGATACGCAGTATTTT. Its protein is CASSLFLQGGDTQYF. Filled out from reference TRBV7-9 and TRBJ2-3, the complete variable domain reads DTGVSQNPRHKITKRGQNVTFRCDPISEHNRLYWYRQTLGQGPEFLTYFQNEAQLEKSRLLSDRFSAERPKGSFSTLEIQRTEQGDSAMYLCASSLFLQGGDTQYFGPGTRLTVL.

This clone was seen just once. The chain employs TRBV25-1 and TRBJ1-1; D is ambiguous. Germline CDR1 and CDR2: MGHDK and SYGVNS. Trimming took off 4 bases at V and 1 base at J, with 13 bases between the two ends. CDR3 length equals 15 residues. CDR3 nucleotides: TGTGCCAGCAGTGGTGGGAGAGAAGGGAACACTGAAGCTTTCTTT. Translating it yields CASSGGREGNTEAFF.